This T cell receptor (beta chain) derives from a study of control samples from healthy donors and cancer patients. Assay used: immunoSEQ multiplex PCR; TCRdb lists only in-frame clones, some missing. In the table there are about 160,000 clones, roughly 94% of which are singletons. The origin of this receptor is a man aged 60 to 69 with colorectal cancer. Material for sequencing was PBMCs.

CDR3 nucleotide sequence: TGCAGCGTTTTAACTACGAACACTGAAGCTTTCTTT. Its protein product is CSVLTTNTEAFF. The chain joins TRBV29-1 to TRBJ1-1; no clear D gene. CDR3 length: 12 residues. V dropped 5 bases and J dropped 1 base, with 8 bases sitting between them. The V gene's germline CDR1 is SQVTM and CDR2 ANQGSEA.